Listed below are T cell receptor beta chains from one sample, sequenced in a study of cytomegalovirus exposure and HLA in healthy donors. Produced via immunoSEQ multiplex PCR; TCRdb's table is partial and in-frame only. Here the sample spans roughly 190,000 clones, 70% to 75% being singletons. The specimen sequenced was PBMCs. These receptor sequences come from a man aged 30-40 years in good health and CMV-seropositive. Both conserved end residues are part of each CDR3. The D gene is left open where the match is weak. Clone size appears in some rows only: once, few, many, or a class for an expanded clone.

d_call,j_call,v_call,cdr3_length,clone_size,cdr3_nt,cdr3_aa
NA,TRBJ2-7,TRBV6-9,15,NA,TGTGCCAGCAGTTATTGTCCCAGGGGAGACTACGAGCAGTACTTC,CASSYCPRGDYEQYF
NA,TRBJ2-7,TRBV5-4,12,NA,TGTGCCAGCAGCCGTGAGTACTACGAGCAGTACTTC,CASSREYYEQYF
TRBD1,TRBJ1-5,TRBV6-4,13,NA,TGTGCCAGCAGTGAGGACAGGAATCAGCCCCAGCATTTT,CASSEDRNQPQHF
TRBD2,TRBJ2-1,TRBV11-2,14,few,TGTGCCAGCAGCGCCGGGACTAGCGGTCGTGAGCAGTTCTTC,CASSAGTSGREQFF
NA,TRBJ2-1,TRBV7-9,12,NA,TGTGCCAGCAGCTTAAGGGACATACGGCAGTTCTTC,CASSLRDIRQFF
TRBD1,TRBJ2-5,TRBV28,14,few,TGTGCCAGCAAGGGAACAGGGGGCTGGGAGACCCAGTACTTC,CASKGTGGWETQYF
NA,TRBJ2-3,TRBV9,21,NA,TGTGCCAGCAGCGCGCCGTCGGAACCGGGACTCACTGGGGAATACACAGATACGCAGTATTTT,CASSAPSEPGLTGEYTDTQYF
NA,TRBJ1-2,TRBV2,13,NA,TGTGCCAGCAGTGATGGGGGGAACTATGGCTACACCTTC,CASSDGGNYGYTF
TRBD1,TRBJ2-7,TRBV5-1,14,NA,TGTGCCAGCAGCTTGTTGACAGGGGGCTACGAGCAGTACTTC,CASSLLTGGYEQYF
NA,TRBJ1-1,TRBV18,15,NA,TGTGCCAGCTCACCATCCGCACAGGGAGGGACTGAAGCTTTCTTT,CASSPSAQGGTEAFF
TRBD2,TRBJ2-1,TRBV5-4,15,NA,TGTGCCAGCAGCTCTGGGGCTAGCGGGTACAATGAGCAGTTCTTC,CASSSGASGYNEQFF
TRBD2,TRBJ2-5,TRBV20-1,11,NA,TGCAGTGCTGGTCACGGGGGGGCCCAGTACTTC,CSAGHGGAQYF
TRBD1,TRBJ2-7,TRBV27,15,NA,TGTGCCAGCAGGGCTGACACCGGGACAGGTTACGAGCAGTACTTC,CASRADTGTGYEQYF
TRBD1,TRBJ1-2,TRBV19,16,once,TGTGCCAGTAGTTCTCACAAGACAGGGGGAAGGTATGGCTACACCTTC,CASSSHKTGGRYGYTF
TRBD1,TRBJ1-5,TRBV7-2,15,NA,TGTGCCAGCAGCCCCGGGACAGGGGGTTTTCAGCCCCAGCATTTT,CASSPGTGGFQPQHF
NA,TRBJ1-1,TRBV28,12,NA,TGTGCCAGCACCCCTTTGGCAGGAGAAGCTTTCTTT,CASTPLAGEAFF
TRBD1,TRBJ2-5,TRBV18,16,NA,TGTGCCAGCTCACCCCTCGGGACAGGGGGTCAAGAGACCCAGTACTTC,CASSPLGTGGQETQYF
NA,TRBJ1-4,TRBV4-3,14,few,TGCGCCAGCAGCCATCTCAGGGGCAATGAAAAACTGTTTTTT,CASSHLRGNEKLFF
TRBD2,TRBJ2-5,TRBV13,17,NA,TGTGCCAGCAGCTTACAGGGTAGCGGGGGGGCATTGGAGACCCAGTACTTC,CASSLQGSGGALETQYF
TRBD2,TRBJ2-2,TRBV28,17,NA,TGTGCCAGCAGGTCAGGGACTAGCGGAACGAACACCGGGGAGCTGTTTTTT,CASRSGTSGTNTGELFF
TRBD2,TRBJ2-5,TRBV4-3,19,few,TGCGCCAGCAGCCAAGACTTTGGGACTAGCGGGAGCAGGGGGGAGACCCAGTACTTC,CASSQDFGTSGSRGETQYF
TRBD1,TRBJ2-4,TRBV5-5,13,NA,TGTGCCAGCAGGGGGGACAGTAAAAACATTCAGTACTTC,CASRGDSKNIQYF
TRBD1,TRBJ1-2,TRBV13,15,once,TGTGCCAGCAGCGGACAGGGGGTTGGTAACTATGGCTACACCTTC,CASSGQGVGNYGYTF
TRBD1,TRBJ1-2,TRBV10-3,14,NA,TGTGCCACCGAGTTGGGACAGGGATACTATGGCTACACCTTC,CATELGQGYYGYTF
NA,TRBJ2-2,TRBV2,14,NA,TGTGCCAGCAGTGTCGCAGGGAACACCGGGGAGCTGTTTTTT,CASSVAGNTGELFF
TRBD1,TRBJ1-4,TRBV6-5,15,NA,TGTGCCAGCAGACGCGGACAGGGTGGTTCTGAAAAACTGTTTTTT,CASRRGQGGSEKLFF
TRBD2,TRBJ2-7,TRBV5-6,14,few,TGTGCCAGCACCTTAGCGGGAGACGAAAACGAGCAGTACTTC,CASTLAGDENEQYF
TRBD1,TRBJ1-2,TRBV6-5,13,NA,TGTGCCAGCAGTTCAGACCTCAGGGGGCTCGGCACCTTC,CASSSDLRGLGTF
NA,TRBJ2-1,TRBV29-1,14,NA,TGCAGCTCCCAGAGGGGGACCGATTACAATGAGCAGTTCTTC,CSSQRGTDYNEQFF
NA,TRBJ2-5,TRBV5-1,12,few,TGCGCCAGCAGCTTTCGGGGGGAGACCCAGTACTTC,CASSFRGETQYF
NA,TRBJ1-6,TRBV15,14,NA,TGTGCCACCAATGCGCCACCCTATAATTCACCCCTCCACTTT,CATNAPPYNSPLHF
TRBD2,TRBJ2-7,TRBV11-2,13,NA,TGTGCCAGCAGCAGGGGACTAGCCTACGAGCAGTACTTC,CASSRGLAYEQYF
TRBD1,TRBJ1-5,TRBV7-3,14,NA,TGCGCCAGCAGCTCGACGGACAGGGGTGAGCCCCAGCATTTT,CASSSTDRGEPQHF
NA,TRBJ1-5,TRBV21-1,15,NA,TGTGCCAGCACCAAGGACAGGGTAGGGAATCAGCCCCAGCATTTT,CASTKDRVGNQPQHF
NA,TRBJ2-5,TRBV19,15,NA,TGTGCCAGTAGTCCGCGGGCCCTTTCCGCAGAGACCCAGTACTTC,CASSPRALSAETQYF
NA,TRBJ2-5,TRBV7-8,12,NA,TGTGCCAGCACCGAAGAGGGTGGGACCCAGTACTTC,CASTEEGGTQYF
TRBD2,TRBJ2-5,TRBV5-4,15,NA,TGTGCCAGCAGCTTAGCGGGAGGGCCGGAAGAGACCCAGTACTTC,CASSLAGGPEETQYF
TRBD1,TRBJ2-7,TRBV28,13,once,TGTGCCAGCACCTATGGACAGGACTACGAGCAGTACTTC,CASTYGQDYEQYF
NA,TRBJ1-2,TRBV15,13,NA,TGTGCCACCAGCAGAGACGAGCGTAAAGGGAGGGACTTC,CATSRDERKGRDF
TRBD1,TRBJ2-7,TRBV30,19,NA,TGTGCCTGGAGTAGTACCAGGGACAGGGGTTACCGTAAGCTCTACGAGCAGTACTTC,CAWSSTRDRGYRKLYEQYF
NA,TRBJ1-1,TRBV6-1,13,NA,TGTGCCAGCAGCTTGGGACTTAACACTGAAGCTTTCTTT,CASSLGLNTEAFF
NA,TRBJ2-2,TRBV6-6,14,NA,TGTGCCAGCACCCCCTGGGGCGACAACGGGGAGCTGTTTTTT,CASTPWGDNGELFF
TRBD1,TRBJ1-1,TRBV19,14,NA,TGTGCCTCCAGAATCGGACAGGGGAACACTGAAGCTTTCTTT,CASRIGQGNTEAFF
NA,TRBJ1-4,TRBV28,14,NA,TGTGCCAGCACCCCCGGAGGGCGGGAAGAAAAACTGTTTTTT,CASTPGGREEKLFF
TRBD2,TRBJ2-5,TRBV6-5,16,once,TGTGCCAGCAGTTACTCCGGACTAGCGGGAAGGGAGACCCAGTACTTC,CASSYSGLAGRETQYF
NA,TRBJ1-2,TRBV13,15,few,TGTGCCAGCAGCTTAGGTTGGGGAGGCAGCTATGGCTACACCTTC,CASSLGWGGSYGYTF
TRBD2,TRBJ2-1,TRBV5-1,15,NA,TGCGCCAGCTACCCTAGCGGGGGAGTCTACAATGAGCAGTTCTTC,CASYPSGGVYNEQFF